The 32 T cell receptor beta chains given below trace back to one sample, sequenced in a study of spatial heterogeneity in lung cancer. Findings and limits, study-wide: In tumors, expanded intratumoral alpha and beta TCR counts tracked mutation counts.

No cognate antigen is known for these TCRs. TCRdb ran MiXCR on the 5' RACE reads and lists one entry per CDR3 protein. The data contain around 9,300 distinct CDR3 sequences, roughly 50% of them singletons. Specified time point: sample taken at primary tumor resection. Sequenced material: lung tumor tissue, taken at surgery. These receptors were taken from a female donor with early-stage non-small cell lung cancer.

This clonotype was counted a few times. This beta chain is a stray read from a library made for alpha chains; its abundance is not meaningful. This chain links TRBV6-2 or TRBV6-3 with TRBJ2-7, with 9 bases that match TRBD1. Trimming cost V 0 bases and J 9 bases; bases outside gene matches: 9. The germline V gene encodes CDR1 MNHEY and CDR2 SVGEGT. The CDR3 loop spans 15 amino acids. This CDR3 is CASSYSGTGPQGQYF. DNA of the CDR3: TGTGCCAGCAGTTACTCCGGGACAGGGCCTCAGGGGCAGTACTTC.

This clonotype was counted only a few times. In a library made to pick up alpha chains, this beta chain is a stray read with a size that means little. The V call is TRBV7-9, the J call TRBJ1-2; D might be TRBD1 (6 bases). CDR3 length: 14 amino acids. Deletions cut 7 bases from V and 8 bases from J, with 20 bases between. Germline V CDR1 and CDR2: SEHNR, FQNEAQ (reference sequence). This chain's CDR3 is CASIRPGARSGYTF. Written as DNA, the CDR3 is TGTGCCAGCATCCGACCGGGGGCCCGATCGGGCTACACCTTC.

Points on this clonotype: The library was built for alpha chains, so this beta chain is an off-target read and its size means little. The chain carries TRBV3-1 and TRBJ2-1, with TRBD1 identical over 10 bases. J gave up 5 bases and V 3 bases, and 4 bases lay outside the gene matches. Germline V lookup: CDR1 LGHDT, CDR2 YNNKEL (reference sequence). The CDR3 sequence is 15 residues long. The CDR3 sequence is CASSQTGTGDNEQFF. CDR3 coding DNA: TGTGCCAGCAGCCAGACCGGGACAGGGGACAATGAGCAGTTCTTC.

This clonotype has more than one count but fewer than ten. Because the library targeted alpha chains, this beta chain is an off-target read whose size means little. This chain links TRBV2 with TRBJ2-3; D possibly corresponds to TRBD2 (7 bases). Germline V gene sequence: CDR1 SNHLY, CDR2 FYNNEI. The CDR3 spans 16 residues. V shed 1 base and J shed 0 bases, with 11 bases lying between them. The CDR3 protein is CASSEGRGQSTDTQYF. CDR3 DNA: TGTGCCAGCAGTGAAGGGCGGGGGCAGAGCACAGATACGCAGTATTTT.

About this clonotype: This beta chain slipped into a library made for alpha chains as a stray read, so its size is not meaningful. The V and J genes are TRBV6-1 and TRBJ1-4; no clear D gene. Germline V CDR1 and CDR2: MNHNS, SASEGT. The CDR3 contains 13 residues. The V end lost 4 bases, the J end lost 3 bases, and 6 bases lay between the germline ends. CDR3 DNA sequence: TGTGCCAGCAGTGTTCAGTCTAATGAAAAACTGTTTTTT. This translates into CASSVQSNEKLFF.

About this clonotype: Since it is a stray read in a library aimed at alpha chains, this beta chain has a size that is not meaningful. The chain recombines TRBV12-3 or TRBV12-4 with TRBJ1-2; D is unresolved. Deletions cut 3 bases from V and 0 bases from J, with 8 bases between. This CDR3 contains 14 residues. CDR3 DNA: TGTGCCAGCAGTTTTAAGGCAGCTAACTATGGCTACACCTTC. Translation gives CASSFKAANYGYTF.

This clonotype appeared a few times. Because the library targeted alpha chains, this beta chain is an off-target read whose size means little. The chain uses TRBV28 and TRBJ1-3; D not certain. The CDR3 consists of 15 residues. The germline V gene has CDR1 MDHEN and CDR2 SYDVKM. The V gene lost 6 bases and the J gene lost 1 base, with 13 bases spanning the gap. CDR3 loop: CASSPGRLSGNTIYF. The CDR3 DNA reads TGTGCCAGCAGCCCAGGACGGTTATCTGGAAACACCATATATTTT.

This clonotype was counted a few times. Little can be read into the size of this beta chain, an off-target read in a library designed for alpha chains. V usage is TRBV7-2 and J usage is TRBJ2-2; 7 bases line up with TRBD1. V was pared by 5 bases and J by 5 bases, with 8 bases of the junction left unmatched. This CDR3 comprises 15 residues. CDR1 and CDR2 from the germline V gene are SGHTA and FQGNSA. This chain's CDR3 is CASSPSGQPTGELFF. In nucleotides, the CDR3 is TGTGCCAGCAGCCCCTCGGGACAGCCAACCGGGGAGCTGTTTTTT. Complete variable domain (other parts from reference TRBV7-2 and TRBJ2-2): GAGVSQSPSNKVTEKGKDVELRCDPISGHTALYWYRQSLGQGLEFLIYFQGNSAPDKSGLPSDRFSAERTGGSVSTLTIQRTQQEDSAVYLCASSPSGQPTGELFFGEGSRLTVL.

This clonotype was detected a few times. As an off-target read in a library built for alpha chains, this beta chain has a frequency of little significance. The rearrangement joins TRBV18 to TRBJ1-6; D gene uncertain. The length of the CDR3 is 17 residues. V dropped 3 bases and J dropped 3 bases, with 15 bases sitting between them. CDR1 is KGHSH, CDR2 LQKENI, per germline. CDR3 region: CASSPFGQGFYNSPLHF. CDR3 coding DNA: TGTGCCAGCTCACCCTTCGGCCAAGGGTTCTATAATTCACCCCTCCACTTT.

This clonotype was observed a handful of times. For a library built for alpha chains, this beta chain is a stray read; little rests on its size. This sequence joins TRBV30 and TRBJ1-2, with 7 positions matching TRBD1. The CDR3 has 14 amino acids. Germline V lookup: CDR1 GTSNPN, CDR2 SVGIG (reference sequence). The junction had 6 bases not matched to a gene; V was cut back by 2 bases and J by 3 bases. In DNA, the CDR3 is TGTGCCTGGAGTTTAGGGGGGACAGACTATGGCTACACCTTC. Residues: CAWSLGGTDYGYTF.

Comments on this clonotype: This beta chain is an unintended read in a library built for alpha chains; its size means little. The gene calls are TRBV10-3 and TRBJ1-1; TRBD1 might be the D (6 bases). The CDR3 contains 13 residues. The V end was cut by 6 bases, the J end by 1 base, with 9 bases between. Germline V gene sequence: CDR1 ENHRY, CDR2 SYGVKD. The CDR3, as DNA: TGTGCCATCAGACCGGGACAGAACACTGAAGCTTTCTTT. It yields the protein CAIRPGQNTEAFF.

Note on this clonotype: This beta chain is a stray sequence in a library constructed for alpha chains; its clone size is not meaningful. V and J are TRBV4-1 and TRBJ1-2; D is unclear. CDR1 and CDR2 from the germline V gene are MGHRA and YSYEKL. The V gene lost 1 base and the J gene lost 3 bases, with 6 bases spanning the gap. CDR3 length equals 13 residues. The CDR3 DNA follows: TGCGCCAGCAGCCAAGGGATCTACTATGGCTACACCTTC. Translated, it gives CASSQGIYYGYTF.

Notes on this clonotype: This beta chain slipped into a library made for alpha chains as a stray read, so its size is not meaningful. This rearrangement joins TRBV6-5 to TRBJ2-7; weak D call: TRBD1 (6 bases). The V gene lost 4 bases and the J gene lost 6 bases, with 19 bases spanning the gap. The length of the CDR3 is 15 residues. Germline V gene sequence: CDR1 MNHEY, CDR2 SVGAGI. For the CDR3, the DNA is TGTGCCAGCAGTTCAACGGGACAACCCCCCACCGAGCAGTACTTC. Translated: CASSSTGQPPTEQYF.

As to this clonotype: With the library built for alpha chains, this beta chain is off target and its frequency is not meaningful. The rearrangement joins TRBV6-5 to TRBJ1-1; 7 nucleotides agree with TRBD1. Trimming took 6 bases from V and 0 from J; bases not matched to a gene: 10. Germline V gene sequence: CDR1 MNHEY, CDR2 SVGAGI. This CDR3 has 16 amino acids. This chain's CDR3 is CASSLIGDRMNTEAFF. CDR3 bases: TGTGCCAGCAGCCTAATTGGGGACAGAATGAACACTGAAGCTTTCTTT.

Remarks on this clonotype: The library was built for alpha chains, so this beta chain is an off-target read and its size means little. This chain links TRBV12-3 or TRBV12-4 with TRBJ1-1; D unclear. The V and J ends lost 3 bases and 0 bases respectively, with 11 bases between them. The CDR3 runs 15 residues. CDR3 sequence (DNA): TGTGCCAGCAGTTTCAGGACGGTAATGAACACTGAAGCTTTCTTT. Its translation is CASSFRTVMNTEAFF.

Comment on this clonotype: This beta chain turned up in a library designed for alpha chains; as an off-target read, its abundance says little. This chain links TRBV7-9 with TRBJ2-1; 9 bases are a match to TRBD1. The germline gives CDR1 SEHNR, CDR2 FQNEAQ (reference sequence). The CDR3 is 15 amino acids. V dropped 8 bases and J dropped 1; count of bases not matched to a gene: 6. CDR3 protein: CASVGTGWSYNEQFF. The DNA of the CDR3 is TGTGCCAGCGTGGGGACAGGGTGGTCCTACAATGAGCAGTTCTTC.

This clonotype has more than one count but fewer than ten. Within a library made for alpha chains, this beta chain is off target, and its count is uninformative. This sequence joins TRBV29-1 and TRBJ2-7, with unresolved D. The CDR3 contains 12 residues. V dropped 6 bases and J dropped 1 base, with 10 bases sitting between them. The germline gives CDR1 SQVTM, CDR2 ANQGSEA. CDR3 nucleotide sequence: TGCAGCGTCCGCACCAATTCCTACGAGCAGTACTTC. Translation gives CSVRTNSYEQYF.

This clonotype appeared a single time. This beta chain appears as a stray read in a library generated for alpha chains; its size is not informative. V and J are TRBV20-1 and TRBJ2-2; 9 bases align to TRBD1. Germline CDR1 and CDR2: DFQATT and SNEGSKA (reference sequence). Trimming cost V 5 bases and J 6 bases; bases outside gene matches: 4. CDR3 length: 13 amino acids. The CDR3 coding sequence is TGCAGTGCTCACAGACAGGGGGCCGGGGAGCTGTTTTTT. Translation gives CSAHRQGAGELFF.

In regard to this clonotype: Because the library targeted alpha chains, this beta chain is an off-target read whose size means little. The J gene is TRBJ1-4, the V gene TRBV7-6; possibly TRBD1 for D (5 bases). The CDR3 runs to 12 residues. Germline loops: CDR1 SGHVS, CDR2 FNYEAQ. The ends were cut back, 3 bases at V and 7 bases at J, with 6 bases in the middle. CDR3 DNA sequence: TGTGCCAGCAGCTTGGGGCCTGAAAAACTGTTTTTT. This encodes CASSLGPEKLFF.

Note on this clonotype: This beta chain is an off-target read within a library intended for alpha chains, so its frequency means little. The V call is TRBV4-2, the J call TRBJ2-5; either TRBD1 or TRBD2 may fit D (5 bases each). The CDR3 loop spans 14 amino acids. Germline V CDR1 and CDR2: LGHNA, YNFKEQ. The germline V and J ends were trimmed by 0 bases and 3 bases, with 8 bases remaining between them. CDR3 in amino acids: CASSQEWGKETQYF. The CDR3 DNA reads TGTGCCAGCAGCCAAGAGTGGGGGAAAGAGACCCAGTACTTC.

With regard to this clonotype: As an off-target read in a library built for alpha chains, this beta chain has a frequency of little significance. The CDR3 sequence: CASSRRGSYEQYF. The DNA for the CDR3 is TGTGCCAGCAGCCGCAGGGGTAGCTACGAGCAGTACTTC. The J gene is TRBJ2-7, the V gene TRBV7-9, with D possibly TRBD1 on 6 matching bases. Per the germline V gene, CDR1 is SEHNR and CDR2 is FQNEAQ (reference sequence). V was trimmed by 5 bases and J by 3 bases, leaving 11 bases between them. The CDR3 length is 13 residues.

About this clonotype itself: A library prepared for alpha chains yielded this beta chain as an off-target read; its size is of little meaning. The V call is TRBV2, the J call TRBJ1-4; D is ambiguous. Per germline, CDR1 SNHLY and CDR2 FYNNEI. V lost 6 bases to trimming and J lost 11 bases, with 16 bases between them. The CDR3 has 13 amino acids. CDR3 loop: CASSLGPSGKLFF. CDR3 coding DNA: TGTGCCAGCAGCCTCGGGCCTTCCGGGAAACTGTTTTTT. The full variable domain, with the rest looked up from reference TRBV2 and TRBJ1-4, is EPEVTQTPSHQVTQMGQEVILRCVPISNHLYFYWYRQILGQKVEFLVSFYNNEISEKSEIFDDQFSVERPDGSNFTLKIRSTKLEDSAMYFCASSLGPSGKLFFGSGTQLSVL.

With respect to this clonotype: For a library built for alpha chains, this beta chain is a stray read; little rests on its size. The chain joins TRBV10-3 to TRBJ2-3; weak D call: TRBD2 (5 bases). From germline, CDR1 is ENHRY and CDR2 SYGVKD. The CDR3 is 14 amino acids. V was shortened by 8 bases and J by 2 bases, with 14 bases between the two germline ends. CDR3 DNA sequence: TGTGCCATCTCTGAGGGAAGCCCCACAGATACGCAGTATTTT. Encoded protein: CAISEGSPTDTQYF.

This clonotype was picked up a small number of times. A library prepared for alpha chains yielded this beta chain as an off-target read; its size is of little meaning. In DNA, the CDR3 is TGTGCCAGCAGCTTGGGGCAAGGTGGCTACACCTTC. Protein: CASSLGQGGYTF. The V gene is TRBV5-6, the J gene TRBJ1-2; D is undetermined. CDR1 is SGHDT, CDR2 YYEEEE, per germline. With 0 bases removed from V and 7 bases from J, the gap between germline ends came to 7 bases. CDR3 length: 12 amino acids.

Notes on this clonotype: Within a library made for alpha chains, this beta chain is off target, and its count is uninformative. The rearrangement uses TRBV12-3 or TRBV12-4 and TRBJ1-6, with 7 bases identical to TRBD1. V lost 6 bases and J lost 7; bases outside the gene matches: 9. The CDR3 totals 15 residues. CDR3 coding DNA: TGTGCCAGCAGAGAGCAGACAGGGCGCAATTCACCCCTCCACTTT. Translating it yields CASREQTGRNSPLHF.

On this clonotype itself: This beta chain was picked up by a library intended for alpha chains and is off target, so its count carries little meaning. The chain carries TRBV7-3 and TRBJ2-1; D gene ambiguous. Germline V gene lookup returns CDR1 SGHTA and CDR2 FQGTGA. CDR3 length: 13 residues. Trimming stripped 2 bases from V and 9 bases from J, with 11 bases between. Here the CDR3 DNA reads TGTGCCAGCAGCTTAGCCCGTTTTTCTGAGCAGTTCTTC. It is translated as CASSLARFSEQFF.

Concerning this clonotype itself: Being off target in a library aimed at alpha chains, this beta chain has a size of little meaning. CDR3 residues: CASSEDSSSYNSPLHF. The CDR3 DNA is TGTGCCAGCAGTGAGGACAGCAGCTCCTATAATTCACCCCTCCACTTT. The chain uses TRBV12-3 or TRBV12-4 and TRBJ1-6; possible D gene TRBD1, 6 bases. V was shortened by 5 bases and J by 0 bases, with 11 bases between the two germline ends. This CDR3 has 16 residues.

Turning to this clonotype: This beta chain lies outside the target of a library built for alpha chains; its clone size means little. This sequence joins TRBV18 and TRBJ1-1, with D tentatively TRBD1 (6 bases). Germline V gene sequence: CDR1 KGHSH, CDR2 LQKENI. The V gene lost 5 bases and the J gene lost 8 bases, with 12 bases spanning the gap. The CDR3 loop spans 12 amino acids. The CDR3 nucleotides read TGTGCCAGCTCAGCTTCAGGGGCCGAAGCTTTCTTT. Translating gives CASSASGAEAFF.

Notes on this clonotype: With the library built for alpha chains, this beta chain is off target and its frequency is not meaningful. The chain recombines TRBV29-1 with TRBJ2-1; TRBD1 agrees at 7 bases. This CDR3 comprises 11 residues. The V and J ends lost 7 bases and 7 bases, in that order; junction bases with no gene match: 4. Germline CDR1 reads SQVTM; CDR2 reads ANQGSEA. CDR3 coding DNA: TGCAGCGCCCTGACAGGGAATGAGCAGTTCTTC. This sequence encodes CSALTGNEQFF.

Turning to this clonotype: The library was built for alpha chains, so this beta chain is an off-target read and its size means little. The chain couples TRBV2 to TRBJ1-2; D is perhaps TRBD1 (5 bases). The CDR3 is 13 residues long. Trimming removed 8 bases from V and 6 bases from J, with 16 bases in between. CDR1 and CDR2 (germline): SNHLY, FYNNEI. The CDR3, as DNA: TGTGCCAGCCTCCCATCTAGGGGCGATGGCTACACCTTC. It specifies CASLPSRGDGYTF.

A remark on this clonotype: This beta chain is an off-target read within a library intended for alpha chains, so its frequency means little. This chain links TRBV7-9 with TRBJ2-5, with 11 bases lining up with TRBD2. The CDR3 is 17 residues long. Germline V gene lookup returns CDR1 SEHNR and CDR2 FQNEAQ (reference sequence). V lost 5 bases to trimming and J lost 3 bases; unmatched junction nucleotides: 11. The CDR3 sequence: CASSPLRLAGGKETQYF. The DNA of the CDR3 is TGTGCCAGCAGCCCCCTTCGGCTAGCGGGGGGAAAAGAGACCCAGTACTTC. Looking up the rest from reference TRBV7-9 and TRBJ2-5 gives the full variable domain: DTGVSQNPRHKITKRGQNVTFRCDPISEHNRLYWYRQTLGQGPEFLTYFQNEAQLEKSRLLSDRFSAERPKGSFSTLEIQRTEQGDSAMYLCASSPLRLAGGKETQYFGPGTRLLVL.

Concerning this clonotype itself: This beta chain is off target for a library built for alpha chains, so its abundance means little. This rearrangement joins TRBV7-2 to TRBJ2-3; D gene ambiguous. Looked up from germline, CDR1 is SGHTA and CDR2 is FQGNSA. The CDR3 is made up of 14 amino acids. Trimming stripped 2 bases from V and 0 bases from J, with 6 bases between. CDR3 nucleotides: TGTGCCAGCAGCTTACAGAGTAGCACAGATACGCAGTATTTT. Its translation is CASSLQSSTDTQYF.